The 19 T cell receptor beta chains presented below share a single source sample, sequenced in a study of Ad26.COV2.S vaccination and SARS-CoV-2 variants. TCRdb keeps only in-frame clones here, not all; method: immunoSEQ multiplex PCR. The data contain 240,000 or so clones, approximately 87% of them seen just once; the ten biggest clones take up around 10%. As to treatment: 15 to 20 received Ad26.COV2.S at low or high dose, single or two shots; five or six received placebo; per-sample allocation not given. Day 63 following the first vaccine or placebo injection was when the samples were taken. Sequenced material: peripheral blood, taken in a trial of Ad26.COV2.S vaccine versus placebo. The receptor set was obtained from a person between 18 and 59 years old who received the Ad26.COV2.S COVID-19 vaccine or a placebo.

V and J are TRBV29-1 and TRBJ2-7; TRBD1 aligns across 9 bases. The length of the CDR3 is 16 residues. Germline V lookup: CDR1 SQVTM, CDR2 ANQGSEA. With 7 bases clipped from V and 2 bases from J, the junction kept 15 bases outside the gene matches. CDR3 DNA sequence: TGCAGCGCCTACGGCACCGGGACAGGGTATCCCTACGAGCAGTACTTC. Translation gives CSAYGTGTGYPYEQYF.

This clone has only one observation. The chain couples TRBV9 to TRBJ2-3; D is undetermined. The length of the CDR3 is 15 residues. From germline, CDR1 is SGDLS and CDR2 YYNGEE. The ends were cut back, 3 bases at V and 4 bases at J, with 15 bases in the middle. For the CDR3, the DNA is TGTGCCAGCAGCGAGAGGACGAAAGAGGCAGATACGCAGTATTTT. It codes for CASSERTKEADTQYF.

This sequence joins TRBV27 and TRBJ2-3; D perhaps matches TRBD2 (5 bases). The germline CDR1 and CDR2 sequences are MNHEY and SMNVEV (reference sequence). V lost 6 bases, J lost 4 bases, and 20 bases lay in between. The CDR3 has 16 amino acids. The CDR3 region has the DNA TGTGCCAGCAGAGCAAGCGCTACCCAAGCGGCAGATACGCAGTATTTT. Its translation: CASRASATQAADTQYF.

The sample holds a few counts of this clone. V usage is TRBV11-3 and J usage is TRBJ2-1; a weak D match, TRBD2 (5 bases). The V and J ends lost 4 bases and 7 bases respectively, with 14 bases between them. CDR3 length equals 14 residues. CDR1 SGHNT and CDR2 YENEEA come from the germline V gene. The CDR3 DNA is TGTGCCAGCAGCTCGGCGGGTGTTCGGAATGAGCAGTTCTTC. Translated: CASSSAGVRNEQFF. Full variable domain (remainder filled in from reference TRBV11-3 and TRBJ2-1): EAGVVQSPRYKIIEKKQPVAFWCNPISGHNTLYWYLQNLGQGPELLIRYENEEAVDDSQLPKDRFSAERLKGVDSTLKIQPAELGDSAVYLCASSSAGVRNEQFFGPGTRLTVL.

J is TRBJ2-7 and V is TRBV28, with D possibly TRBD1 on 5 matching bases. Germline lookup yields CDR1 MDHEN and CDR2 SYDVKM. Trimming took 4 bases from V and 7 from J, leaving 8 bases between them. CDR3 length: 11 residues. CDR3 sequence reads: CASSSRQEQYF. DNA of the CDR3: TGTGCCAGCAGTTCACGACAGGAGCAGTACTTC.

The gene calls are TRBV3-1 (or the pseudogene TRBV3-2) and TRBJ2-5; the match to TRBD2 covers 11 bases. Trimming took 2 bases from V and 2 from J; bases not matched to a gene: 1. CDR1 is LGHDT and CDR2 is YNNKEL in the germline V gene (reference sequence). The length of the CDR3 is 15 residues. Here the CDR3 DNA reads TGTGCCAGCAGCCAACTAGCGGGAGGACAAGAGACCCAGTACTTC. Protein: CASSQLAGGQETQYF.

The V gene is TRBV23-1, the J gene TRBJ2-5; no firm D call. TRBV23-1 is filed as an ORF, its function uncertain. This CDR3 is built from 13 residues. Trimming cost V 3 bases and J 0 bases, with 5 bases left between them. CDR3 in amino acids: CASSHADQETQYF. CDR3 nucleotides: TGCGCCAGCAGTCATGCGGACCAAGAGACCCAGTACTTC.

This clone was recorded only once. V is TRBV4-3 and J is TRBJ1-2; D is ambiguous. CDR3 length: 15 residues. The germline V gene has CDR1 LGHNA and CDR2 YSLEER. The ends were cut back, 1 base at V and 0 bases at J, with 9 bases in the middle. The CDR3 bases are TGCGCCAGCAGCCAAGGCCCCGGATCTAACTATGGCTACACCTTC. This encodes CASSQGPGSNYGYTF.

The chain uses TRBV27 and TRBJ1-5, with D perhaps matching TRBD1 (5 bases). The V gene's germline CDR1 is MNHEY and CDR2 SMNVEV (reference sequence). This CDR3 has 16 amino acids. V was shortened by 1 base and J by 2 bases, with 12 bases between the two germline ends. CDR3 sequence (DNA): TGTGCCAGCAGTTTATTGGGACGGGGTGGCAATCAGCCCCAGCATTTT. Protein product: CASSLLGRGGNQPQHF.

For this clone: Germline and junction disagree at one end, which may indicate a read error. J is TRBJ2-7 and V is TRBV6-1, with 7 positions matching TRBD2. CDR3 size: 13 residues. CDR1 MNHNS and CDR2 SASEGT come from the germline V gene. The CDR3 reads CASSKASGYEQYF. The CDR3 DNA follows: TGTGCCAGCAGTAAAGCTAGCGGCTACGAGCAGTACTTC.

CDR3 sequence (DNA): TGTGCCAGCAGTTACAATGGCCCTCCCCAGCAGTTCTTC. It yields the protein CASSYNGPPQQFF. The chain links TRBV6-2 or TRBV6-3 to TRBJ2-1; D ambiguous. In germline, CDR1 is MNHEY, CDR2 SVGEGT. V was shortened by 2 bases and J by 11 bases, with 13 bases between the two germline ends. This CDR3 contains 13 residues.

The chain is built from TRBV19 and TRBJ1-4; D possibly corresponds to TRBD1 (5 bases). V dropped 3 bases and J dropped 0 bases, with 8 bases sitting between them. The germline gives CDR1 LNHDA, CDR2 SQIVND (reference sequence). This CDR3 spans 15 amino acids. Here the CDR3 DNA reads TGTGCCAGTAGTATGGGGCAGTCAACTAATGAAAAACTGTTTTTT. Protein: CASSMGQSTNEKLFF.

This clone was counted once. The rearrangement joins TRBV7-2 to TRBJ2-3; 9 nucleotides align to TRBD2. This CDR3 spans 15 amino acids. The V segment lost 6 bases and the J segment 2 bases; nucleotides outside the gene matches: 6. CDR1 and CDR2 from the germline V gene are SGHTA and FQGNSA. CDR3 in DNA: TGTGCCAGCAGGCCAGCGGGGGGCTACACAGATACGCAGTATTTT. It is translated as CASRPAGGYTDTQYF.

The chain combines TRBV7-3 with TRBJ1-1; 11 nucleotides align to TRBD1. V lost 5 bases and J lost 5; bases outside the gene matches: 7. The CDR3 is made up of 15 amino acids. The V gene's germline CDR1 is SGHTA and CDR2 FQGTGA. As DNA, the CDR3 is TGTGCCAGCAGCCCAGACGGGACAGGGGGGACTGAAGCTTTCTTT. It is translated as CASSPDGTGGTEAFF.

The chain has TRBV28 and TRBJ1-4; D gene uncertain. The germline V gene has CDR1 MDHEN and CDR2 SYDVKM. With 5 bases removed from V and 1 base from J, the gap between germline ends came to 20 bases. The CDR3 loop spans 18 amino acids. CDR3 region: CASSKHGNFQRTNEKLFF. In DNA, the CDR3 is TGTGCCAGCAGTAAGCACGGAAACTTCCAAAGAACTAATGAAAAACTGTTTTTT.

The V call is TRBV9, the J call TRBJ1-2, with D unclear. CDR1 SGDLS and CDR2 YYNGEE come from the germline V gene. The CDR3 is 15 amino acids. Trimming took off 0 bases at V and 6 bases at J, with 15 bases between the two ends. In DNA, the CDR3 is TGTGCCAGCAGCGTAGAAGGTCCCGCATTTCATGGCTACACCTTC. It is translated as CASSVEGPAFHGYTF.

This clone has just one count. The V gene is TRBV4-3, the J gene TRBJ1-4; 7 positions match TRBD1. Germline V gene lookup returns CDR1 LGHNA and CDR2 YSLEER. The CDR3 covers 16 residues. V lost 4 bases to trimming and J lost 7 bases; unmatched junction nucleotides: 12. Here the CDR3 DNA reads TGCGCCAGCAGCCGTAGTAGTGGGACAGTAAGTGAAAAACTGTTTTTT. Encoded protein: CASSRSSGTVSEKLFF.

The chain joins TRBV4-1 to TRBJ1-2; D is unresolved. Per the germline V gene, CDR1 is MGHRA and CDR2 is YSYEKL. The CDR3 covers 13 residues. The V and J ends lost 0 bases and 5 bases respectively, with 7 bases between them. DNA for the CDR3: TGCGCCAGCAGCCAAGATCCGGGGTATGGCTACACCTTC. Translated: CASSQDPGYGYTF.

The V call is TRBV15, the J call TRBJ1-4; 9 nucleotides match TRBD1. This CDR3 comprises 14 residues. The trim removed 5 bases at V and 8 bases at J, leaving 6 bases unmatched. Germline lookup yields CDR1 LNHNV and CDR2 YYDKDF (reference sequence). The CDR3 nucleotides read TGTGCCACCAGCCTACAGGGGGCTTTCGAAAAACTGTTTTTT. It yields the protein CATSLQGAFEKLFF.